What follows are 10 T cell receptor beta chains derived from one specimen sequenced in a study of blood T cells in healthy people across ages. A second roughly 7 to 11 cycle PCR used barcoded and J-beta primers. TCRdb itself ran the 5' RACE reads through MiXCR, one entry per CDR3 protein. Here the sample spans some 710,000 distinct CDR3 sequences, about 45% being singletons. The sequencing sample was made of blood. These receptor sequences come from an elderly man in good health.

This chain connects TRBV12-3 or TRBV12-4 to TRBJ2-3; 7 bases agree with TRBD2. The CDR3 contains 16 residues. After removal of 6 bases from V and 4 bases from J, the junction contained 13 bases not matched to a gene. CDR3 sequence: CASRDQAGVFADTQYF. In DNA, the CDR3 is TGTGCCAGCAGGGACCAGGCGGGAGTCTTCGCAGATACGCAGTATTTT.

The rearrangement uses TRBV12-3 or TRBV12-4 and TRBJ2-2; D is tentatively TRBD1 or TRBD2 (5 bases each). V gave up 5 bases and J gave up 4 bases, with 11 bases separating them. The CDR3 loop spans 14 amino acids. CDR3 nucleotide sequence: TGTGCCAGCAGTAACCAGGGACGCACCGGGGAGCTGTTTTTT. Its protein product is CASSNQGRTGELFF.

Note on this clonotype: Given the absence of the conserved phenylalanine or tryptophan at the CDR3 end, a read error is likely. The chain links TRBV29-1 to TRBJ2-1, with TRBD2 matching over 9 bases. The DNA end is more similar to TRBJ2-7, so the J call may be wrong. This CDR3 contains 13 residues. From germline, CDR1 is SQVTM and CDR2 ANQGSEA. CDR3 residues: CSGATSGYNEQYL. The CDR3 nucleotides are TGCAGCGGTGCGACTAGCGGTTACAATGAGCAGTACCTC.

This clonotype has ten or more counts. This chain connects TRBV9 to TRBJ2-3, with 9 bases lining up with TRBD2. CDR1 is SGDLS, CDR2 YYNGEE, per germline. This CDR3 comprises 19 residues. With V trimmed by 2 bases and J by 3 bases, 16 bases remained unmatched. The CDR3 DNA sequence: TGTGCCAGCAGCGTTCTCCCCCGGCTAGCGGGAATGAGGACAGATACGCAGTATTTT. Its translation: CASSVLPRLAGMRTDTQYF.

Ten or more counts support this clonotype. V usage is TRBV4-3 and J usage is TRBJ2-7, with no clear D. Trimming removed 0 bases at V and 3 bases at J, with 9 bases between. This CDR3 contains 14 residues. Germline CDR1 is LGHNA and CDR2 is YSLEER. The CDR3 sequence: CASSQEYDYYEQYF. Here the CDR3 DNA reads TGCGCCAGCAGCCAAGAATACGATTACTACGAGCAGTACTTC.

Ten or more counts support this clonotype. The chain carries TRBV28 and TRBJ2-3; 9 bases match TRBD2. The CDR3 covers 16 residues. The germline CDR1 and CDR2 sequences are MDHEN and SYDVKM. Trimming removed 4 bases from V and 7 bases from J; junction bases left unmatched: 12. The CDR3 DNA reads as TGTGCCAGCAGTTCCCCCTCGAGCGGGAGGCACCATACGCAGTATTTT. Protein sequence: CASSSPSSGRHHTQYF.

The chain has TRBV25-1 and TRBJ2-5, with 13 bases identical to TRBD2. The CDR3 totals 15 residues. Unmatched junction bases numbered 10, after V lost 4 bases and J lost 11 bases. In germline, CDR1 is MGHDK, CDR2 SYGVNS. CDR3 sequence (DNA): TGTGCCAGCAGTGTCCGGACTAGCGGGAGACAAGAGCAGTACTTC. Protein product: CASSVRTSGRQEQYF.

The chain couples TRBV6-4 to TRBJ2-3, with D perhaps assigned TRBD1 or TRBD2 (6 bases each). The length of the CDR3 is 14 residues. V lost 3 bases to trimming and J lost 3 bases, with 10 bases between them. Germline CDR1 is MRHNA and CDR2 is SNTAGT. CDR3 nucleotide sequence: TGTGCCAGCAGTGAACAGGGAGGAACAGATACGCAGTATTTT. It specifies CASSEQGGTDTQYF.

J is TRBJ2-5 and V is TRBV27, with 8 positions matching TRBD1. Trimming took 5 bases from V and 0 from J; bases not matched to a gene: 5. In germline, CDR1 is MNHEY, CDR2 SMNVEV (reference sequence). The CDR3 is made up of 15 amino acids. In DNA, the CDR3 is TGTGCCAGCAGTCCCCTGGACAGGGACCAAGAGACCCAGTACTTC. Its protein product is CASSPLDRDQETQYF.

Only a few counts were recorded for this clonotype. This chain connects TRBV3-1 to TRBJ2-7; TRBD1 agrees at 11 bases. Germline V CDR1 and CDR2: LGHDT, YNNKEL (reference sequence). The CDR3 is 14 residues long. Losses at the gene ends were 6 bases for V and 6 bases for J; bases not matched to a gene: 7. CDR3 nucleotide sequence: TGTGCCAGCAGTCGGGGGACAGGGGGAGCCGAGCAGTACTTC. Encoded protein: CASSRGTGGAEQYF.